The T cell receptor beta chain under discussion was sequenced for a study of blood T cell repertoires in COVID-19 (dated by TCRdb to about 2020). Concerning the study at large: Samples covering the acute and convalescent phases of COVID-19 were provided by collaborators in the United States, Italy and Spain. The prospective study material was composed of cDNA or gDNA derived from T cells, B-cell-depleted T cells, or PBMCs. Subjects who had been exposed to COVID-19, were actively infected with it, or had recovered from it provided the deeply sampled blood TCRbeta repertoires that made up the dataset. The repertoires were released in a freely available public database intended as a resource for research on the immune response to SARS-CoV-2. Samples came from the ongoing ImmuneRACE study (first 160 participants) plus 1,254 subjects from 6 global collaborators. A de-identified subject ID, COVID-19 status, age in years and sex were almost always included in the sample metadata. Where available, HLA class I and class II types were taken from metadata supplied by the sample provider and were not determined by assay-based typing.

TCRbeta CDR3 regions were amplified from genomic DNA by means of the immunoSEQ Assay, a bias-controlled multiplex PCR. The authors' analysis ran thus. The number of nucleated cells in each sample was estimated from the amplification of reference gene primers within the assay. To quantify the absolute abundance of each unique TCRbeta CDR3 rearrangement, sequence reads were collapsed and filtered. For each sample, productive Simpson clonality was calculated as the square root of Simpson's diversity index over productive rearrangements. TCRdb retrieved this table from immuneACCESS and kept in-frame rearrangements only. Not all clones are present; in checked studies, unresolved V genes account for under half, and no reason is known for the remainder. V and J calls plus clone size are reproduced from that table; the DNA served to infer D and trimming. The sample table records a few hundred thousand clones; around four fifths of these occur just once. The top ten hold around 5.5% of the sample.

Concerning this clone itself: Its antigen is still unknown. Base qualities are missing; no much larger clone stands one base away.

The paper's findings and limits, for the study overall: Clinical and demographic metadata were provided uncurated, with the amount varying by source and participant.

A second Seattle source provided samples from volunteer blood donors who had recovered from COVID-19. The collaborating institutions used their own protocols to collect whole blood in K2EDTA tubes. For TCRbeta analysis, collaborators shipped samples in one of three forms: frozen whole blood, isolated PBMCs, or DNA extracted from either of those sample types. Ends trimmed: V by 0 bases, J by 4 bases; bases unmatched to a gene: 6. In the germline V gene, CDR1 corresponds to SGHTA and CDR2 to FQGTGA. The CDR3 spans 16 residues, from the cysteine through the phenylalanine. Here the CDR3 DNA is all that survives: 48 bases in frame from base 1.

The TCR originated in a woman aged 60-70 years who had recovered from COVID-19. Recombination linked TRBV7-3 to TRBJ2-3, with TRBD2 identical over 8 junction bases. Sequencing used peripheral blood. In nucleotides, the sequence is TGTGCCAGCAGCTTAACGCCCAGCGGGGGCCCAGATACGCAGTATTTT. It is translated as CASSLTPSGGPDTQYF.